Below, one T cell receptor (beta chain) is given with its context. V shed 6 bases, J shed 0 bases, and the junction held 6 bases outside the gene matches. The germline gives CDR1 SNHLY, CDR2 FYNNEI. CDR3 size: 16 residues. The sample is drawn from a study of blood T cell repertoires in COVID-19. In the study overall: The origin of the acute and convalescent COVID-19 samples was the United States, Italy and Spain. Sources were T cells, B-cell-depleted T cells, or PBMCs; the material itself was cDNA or gDNA.

In the source study's methods: Using reference gene primer amplification, nucleated cell counts were estimated. Generated by immunoSEQ multiplex PCR, the TCRdb table keeps only in-frame clones and is missing some. V, J and clone size are taken as reported in that table, and D and trimming were inferred from the DNA itself. This sample has fewer than 40,000 clones, with approximately 86% found just once. The chain recombines TRBV2 with TRBJ1-3; 9 nucleotides match TRBD1. This TCR came from a woman in her 70s with active COVID-19. The material sequenced was peripheral blood. CDR3 protein: CASRYRGRSSGNTIYF. Here the CDR3 DNA reads TGTGCCAGCAGATACAGGGGGCGATCCTCTGGAAACACCATATATTTT.